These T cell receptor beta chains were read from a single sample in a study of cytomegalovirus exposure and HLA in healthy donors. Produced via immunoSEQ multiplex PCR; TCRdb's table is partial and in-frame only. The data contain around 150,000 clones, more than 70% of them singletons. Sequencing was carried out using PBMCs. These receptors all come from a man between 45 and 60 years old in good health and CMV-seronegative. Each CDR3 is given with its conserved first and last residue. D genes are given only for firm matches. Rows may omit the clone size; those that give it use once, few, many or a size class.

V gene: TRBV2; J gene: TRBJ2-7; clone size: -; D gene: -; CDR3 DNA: TGTGCCAGCAGGGGAGGGGACAAGGCCTACGAGCAGTACTTC; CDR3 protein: CASRGGDKAYEQYF
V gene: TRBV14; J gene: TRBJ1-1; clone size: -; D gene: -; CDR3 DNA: TGTGCCAGCAGCCAAGCAGGGGTTTTACTTGTTGGTGAAGCTTTCTTT; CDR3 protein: CASSQAGVLLVGEAFF
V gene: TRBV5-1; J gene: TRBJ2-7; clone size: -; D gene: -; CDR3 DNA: TGCGCCAGCAGCCCTGGGGCTATCTACGAGCAGTACTTC; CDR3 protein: CASSPGAIYEQYF
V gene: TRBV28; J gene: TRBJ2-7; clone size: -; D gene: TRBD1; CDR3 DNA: TGTGCCAGCAGTCCGGACAGGGGTCAGACCTACGAGCAGTACTTC; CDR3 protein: CASSPDRGQTYEQYF
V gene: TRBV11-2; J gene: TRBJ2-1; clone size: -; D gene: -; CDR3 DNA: TGTGCCAGCAGCCCTGGGGGGTTAAGCTCCTACAATGAGCAGTTCTTC; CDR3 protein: CASSPGGLSSYNEQFF
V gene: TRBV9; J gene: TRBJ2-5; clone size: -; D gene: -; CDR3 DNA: TGTGCCAGCAGCGTAGCGACCGGGCGAGGGGAGACCCAGTACTTC; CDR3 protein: CASSVATGRGETQYF
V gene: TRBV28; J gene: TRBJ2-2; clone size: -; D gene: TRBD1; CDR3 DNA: TGTGCCAGCAGAGGAACGGACAGGGCCGGGGACACCGGGGAGCTGTTTTTT; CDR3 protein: CASRGTDRAGDTGELFF
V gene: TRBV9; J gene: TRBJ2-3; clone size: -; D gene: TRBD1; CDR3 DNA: TGTGCCAGCAGCCCCTCTCTGGGGACAGGAACAGATACGCAGTATTTT; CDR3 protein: CASSPSLGTGTDTQYF
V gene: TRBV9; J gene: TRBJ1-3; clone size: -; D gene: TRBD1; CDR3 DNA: TGTGCCAGCAGCGCCTCGTCTTGGGACAGCTCTGGAAACACCATATATTTT; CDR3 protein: CASSASSWDSSGNTIYF
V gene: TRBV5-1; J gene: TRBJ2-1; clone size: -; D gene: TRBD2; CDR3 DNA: TGCGCCAGCAGCGCGGGACTAGCGGGTCTTGCCCGCTACAATGAGCAGTTCTTC; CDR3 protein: CASSAGLAGLARYNEQFF
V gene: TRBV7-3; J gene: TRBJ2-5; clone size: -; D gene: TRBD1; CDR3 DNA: TGTGCCAGCAGCCTGCGACAGGGCCGGGAGACCCAGTACTTC; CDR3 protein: CASSLRQGRETQYF
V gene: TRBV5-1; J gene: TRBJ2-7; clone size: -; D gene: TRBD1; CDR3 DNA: TGCGCCAGCAGCTTGGCCTCGACAGGGGCCCCCTACGAGCAGTACTTC; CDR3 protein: CASSLASTGAPYEQYF
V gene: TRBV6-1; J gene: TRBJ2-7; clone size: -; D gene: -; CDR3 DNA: TGTGCCAGCAGCTCAGGGTCACCCTACGAGCAGTACTTC; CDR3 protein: CASSSGSPYEQYF
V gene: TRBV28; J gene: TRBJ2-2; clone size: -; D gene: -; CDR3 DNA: TGTGCCAGCAGGAGATCCGGTGGCACCGGGGAGCTGTTTTTT; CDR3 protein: CASRRSGGTGELFF
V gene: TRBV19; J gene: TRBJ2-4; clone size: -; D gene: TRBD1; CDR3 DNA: TGTGCCAGTAGTACCACAGGGGCTCTAGCCAAAAACATTCAGTACTTC; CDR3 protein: CASSTTGALAKNIQYF
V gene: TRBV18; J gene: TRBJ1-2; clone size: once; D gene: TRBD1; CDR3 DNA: TGTGCCAGCTCAGGACAGGGGGCGTCCTATGGCTACACCTTC; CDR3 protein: CASSGQGASYGYTF
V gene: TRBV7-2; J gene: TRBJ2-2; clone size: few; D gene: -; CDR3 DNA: TGTGCCAGCACCCTTAGCGGAAACACCGGGGAGCTGTTTTTT; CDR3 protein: CASTLSGNTGELFF
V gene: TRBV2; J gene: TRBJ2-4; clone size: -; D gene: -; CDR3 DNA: TGTGCCAGCAGTGTATCGGCAGGGCCGGCTAACATTCAGTACTTC; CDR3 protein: CASSVSAGPANIQYF
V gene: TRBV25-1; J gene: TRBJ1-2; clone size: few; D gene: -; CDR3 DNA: TGTGCCAGCACTGCGTTGGATGGCTACACCTTC; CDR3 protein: CASTALDGYTF
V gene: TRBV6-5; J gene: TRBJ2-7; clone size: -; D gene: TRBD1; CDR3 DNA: TGTGCCAGCAGCTCCGGGACAGGGATTTACGAGCAGTACTTC; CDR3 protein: CASSSGTGIYEQYF
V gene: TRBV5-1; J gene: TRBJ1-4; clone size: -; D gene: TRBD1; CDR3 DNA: TGCGCCAGCAGCTCGGGACAGGTCCATGAAAAACTGTTTTTT; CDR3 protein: CASSSGQVHEKLFF
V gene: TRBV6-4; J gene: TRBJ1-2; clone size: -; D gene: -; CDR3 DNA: TGTGCCAGCAGTGACCGAACAGGGAACTATGGCTACACCTTC; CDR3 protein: CASSDRTGNYGYTF
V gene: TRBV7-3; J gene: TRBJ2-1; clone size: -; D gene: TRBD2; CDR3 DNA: TGTGCCAGCAGCCCAACTAGCGGGGGGCGCTATGAGCAGTTCTTC; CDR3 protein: CASSPTSGGRYEQFF
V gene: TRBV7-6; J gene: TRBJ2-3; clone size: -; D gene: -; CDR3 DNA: TGTGCCAGCAGCTTATCTTTGGGTGGGACTAGCACAGATACGCAGTATTTT; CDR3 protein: CASSLSLGGTSTDTQYF
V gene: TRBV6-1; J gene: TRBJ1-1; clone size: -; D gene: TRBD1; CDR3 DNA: TGTGCCAGCAGTCCAACCTACAGGGGGCTCACTGAAGCTTTCTTT; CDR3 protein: CASSPTYRGLTEAFF
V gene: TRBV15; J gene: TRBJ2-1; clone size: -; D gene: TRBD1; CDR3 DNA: TGTGCCACCAGCAGAGCTGGACAGGGCGTGTACAATGAGCAGTTCTTC; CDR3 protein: CATSRAGQGVYNEQFF
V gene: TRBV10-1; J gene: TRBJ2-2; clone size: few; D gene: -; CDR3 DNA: TGCGCCAGCAGCAGACAACTAGAAACCGGGGAGCTGTTTTTT; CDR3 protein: CASSRQLETGELFF
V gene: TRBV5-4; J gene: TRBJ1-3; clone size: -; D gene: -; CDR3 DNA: TGTGCCAGCAGCCCTAGTGGGGGGATCGCTGGAAACACCATATATTTT; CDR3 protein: CASSPSGGIAGNTIYF
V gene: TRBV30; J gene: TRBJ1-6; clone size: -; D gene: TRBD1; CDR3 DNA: TGTGCCTGGAGTGTAAGAGGGGGCAGGGGTAATTCACCCCTCCACTTT; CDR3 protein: CAWSVRGGRGNSPLHF
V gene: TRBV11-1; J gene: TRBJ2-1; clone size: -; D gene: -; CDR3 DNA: TGTGCCAGCAGCCCCACAGGAAGCTCCTACAATGAGCAGTTCTTC; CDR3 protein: CASSPTGSSYNEQFF
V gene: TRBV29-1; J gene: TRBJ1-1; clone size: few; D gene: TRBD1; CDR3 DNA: TGCAGCGTCAACAGGGGTTGGGACACTGAAGCTTTCTTT; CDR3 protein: CSVNRGWDTEAFF
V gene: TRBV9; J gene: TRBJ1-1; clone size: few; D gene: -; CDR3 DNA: TGTGCCAGCAGTGCGCGACAGAACACTGAAGCTTTCTTT; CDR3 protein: CASSARQNTEAFF
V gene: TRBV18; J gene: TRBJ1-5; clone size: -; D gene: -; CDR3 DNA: TGTGCCAGCTCAGAGGGTACGAGCAATCAGCCCCAGCATTTT; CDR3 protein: CASSEGTSNQPQHF
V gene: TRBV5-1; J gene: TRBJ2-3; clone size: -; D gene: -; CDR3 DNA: TGCGCCAGCAGCTTGGCCTCTTCGGGTACGCAGTATTTT; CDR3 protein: CASSLASSGTQYF
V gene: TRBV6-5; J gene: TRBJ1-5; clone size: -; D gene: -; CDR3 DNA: TGTGCCAGCACGGCAGGGCTACAGCAGCCCCAGCATTTT; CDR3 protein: CASTAGLQQPQHF
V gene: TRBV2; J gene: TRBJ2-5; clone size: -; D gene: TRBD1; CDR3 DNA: TGTGCCAGCAGTGAAGCCCGTAGGCAGGGGGCAGAGACCCAGTACTTC; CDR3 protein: CASSEARRQGAETQYF
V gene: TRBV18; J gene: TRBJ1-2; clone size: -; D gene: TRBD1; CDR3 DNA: TGTGCCAGCTCACCCACAGGGGGCTATGGCTACACCTTC; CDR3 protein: CASSPTGGYGYTF
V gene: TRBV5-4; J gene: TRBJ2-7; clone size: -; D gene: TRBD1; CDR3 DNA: TGTGCCGGATCCGGGACAGGGTCCTACGAGCAGTACTTC; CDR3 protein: CAGSGTGSYEQYF
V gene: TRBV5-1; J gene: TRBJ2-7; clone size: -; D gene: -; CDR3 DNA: TGCGCCAGCAGCCGGGGAGGCGGATCTAGCTCCTACGAGCAGTACTTC; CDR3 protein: CASSRGGGSSSYEQYF